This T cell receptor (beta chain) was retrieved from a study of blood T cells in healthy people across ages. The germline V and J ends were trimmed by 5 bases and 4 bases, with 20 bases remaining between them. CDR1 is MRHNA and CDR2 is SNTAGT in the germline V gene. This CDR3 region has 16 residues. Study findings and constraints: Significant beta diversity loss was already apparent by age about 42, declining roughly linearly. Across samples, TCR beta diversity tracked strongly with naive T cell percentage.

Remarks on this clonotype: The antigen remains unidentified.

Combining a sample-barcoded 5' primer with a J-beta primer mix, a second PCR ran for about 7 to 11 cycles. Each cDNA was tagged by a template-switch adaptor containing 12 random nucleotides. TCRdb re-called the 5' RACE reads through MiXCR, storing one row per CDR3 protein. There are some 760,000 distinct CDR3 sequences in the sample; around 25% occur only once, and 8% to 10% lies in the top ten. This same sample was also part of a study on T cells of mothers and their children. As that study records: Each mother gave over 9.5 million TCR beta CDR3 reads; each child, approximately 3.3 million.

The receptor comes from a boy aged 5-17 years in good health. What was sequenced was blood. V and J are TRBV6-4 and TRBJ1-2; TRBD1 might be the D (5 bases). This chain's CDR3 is CASSPLPPGTIYGYTF. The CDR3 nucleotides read TGTGCCAGCAGTCCTCTCCCCCCTGGGACTATCTATGGCTACACCTTC.